This TCR beta chain was captured by sequencing in a study of OX40 agonist ivuxolimab in advanced cancers. Study as a whole: Patients were roughly 83% male with ages about 20 to 79, mean about 60. Three individuals attained partial responses, comprising one hepatocellular carcinoma case and two cutaneous melanoma cases.

Findings and limits, study-wide: Undetermined was the antigen specificity of the expanded peripheral T cells.

Concerning this clone: Its antigen remains unknown.

Generated by immunoSEQ multiplex PCR, the TCRdb table keeps only in-frame clones and is missing some. The sample consists of fewer than 50,000 clones, over 75% of them appearing once. V was pared by 7 bases and J by 2 bases, with 13 bases between. CDR1 SQVTM and CDR2 ANQGSEA come from the germline V gene. The CDR3 is 13 residues long. At baseline, cycle 4 day 1, and cycle 7 day 1, blood was sampled. The receptor comes from an adult with an advanced solid tumor such as melanoma, head and neck, liver or kidney cancer. The chain combines TRBV29-1 with TRBJ2-3; no definite D call. This sample comprised CD4+ or CD8+ T cells sorted from blood, obtained in a trial of the OX40 agonist ivuxolimab. CDR3 in DNA: TGCAGCGCCCGGAAGCCGTCCACAGATACGCAGTATTTT. It is translated as CSARKPSTDTQYF.